Listed below are T cell receptor beta chains from one sample, sequenced in a study of T-cell reconstitution after alpha-beta-depleted transplantation in children. TCRdb independently ran MiXCR on the PCR reads; one entry per CDR3 protein. The table has a few hundred thousand distinct CDR3 sequences, about a tenth seen once; the top ten hold under 3%. The material sequenced was PBMCs from the stem cell graft donor, taken from the stem cell graft. The receptors shown here come from a human donor who donated a stem cell graft to a child with acute lymphoblastic leukemia. CDR3s include the opening cysteine and the closing phenylalanine or tryptophan. D genes are given only for firm matches. Not every row has a clone size; where given, it reads once, few, many or a size class.

J: TRBJ2-3
length: 14
D: TRBD2
size: few
V: TRBV20-1
DNA: TGCAGTGCTGTAGCGGGGCTTAGCACAGATACGCAGTATTTT
CDR3: CSAVAGLSTDTQYF

J: TRBJ2-7
length: 14
D: TRBD2
size: many
V: TRBV10-3
DNA: TGTGCCACCGCGGGACTAGCGGGAGGATACGAGCAGTACTTC
CDR3: CATAGLAGGYEQYF

J: TRBJ2-7
length: 14
D: NA
size: few
V: TRBV29-1
DNA: TGCAGCGTTGCCGGACGATTAGGGAATCCTGAGCAGTACTTC
CDR3: CSVAGRLGNPEQYF

J: TRBJ1-2
length: 19
D: NA
size: NA
V: TRBV4-1
DNA: TGCGCCAGCAGCCCGAGGTTCTCAGTCCGCCTTGGGGATAACTATGGCTACACCTTC
CDR3: CASSPRFSVRLGDNYGYTF

J: TRBJ2-1
length: 14
D: NA
size: many
V: TRBV11-3
DNA: TGTGCCAGCAGCCCGGGACCCTTCGTGAATGAGCAGTTCTTC
CDR3: CASSPGPFVNEQFF

J: TRBJ2-2
length: 15
D: TRBD2
size: many
V: TRBV4-1
DNA: TGCGCCAGCAGCCCCGGACTAGCGGGAGCCGGGGAGCTGTTTTTT
CDR3: CASSPGLAGAGELFF

J: TRBJ2-3
length: 16
D: NA
size: few
V: TRBV4-3
DNA: TGCGCCAGCAGCCAAGGAAAGGGCCAGGCCCCGGATACGCAGTATTTT
CDR3: CASSQGKGQAPDTQYF

J: TRBJ2-1
length: 16
D: TRBD2
size: few
V: TRBV7-3
DNA: TGTGCCAGCAGCCAAGGGGGACTAGCGGGAGGAGGTGAGCAGTTCTTC
CDR3: CASSQGGLAGGGEQFF

J: TRBJ2-5
length: 15
D: NA
size: few
V: TRBV7-9
DNA: TGTGCCAGCAGCGTATGGGGCGGGAACCAAGAGACCCAGTACTTC
CDR3: CASSVWGGNQETQYF

J: TRBJ2-5
length: 17
D: TRBD2
size: few
V: TRBV7-2
DNA: TGTGCCAGCAGCTCCTTAGGACTAGCGGCACAGGGGGAGACCCAGTACTTC
CDR3: CASSSLGLAAQGETQYF

J: TRBJ2-7
length: 16
D: NA
size: few
V: TRBV20-1
DNA: TGCAGTGCTAGAGATTCAGGGAGCGGAGGGCCCTACGAGCAGTACTTC
CDR3: CSARDSGSGGPYEQYF

J: TRBJ2-7
length: 15
D: NA
size: NA
V: TRBV4-3
DNA: TGCGCCAGCAGCCCCGGGGTAGGGGATACGGACGAGCAGTACTTC
CDR3: CASSPGVGDTDEQYF

J: TRBJ2-5
length: 15
D: TRBD1
size: NA
V: TRBV11-3
DNA: TGTGCCAGCAGCCGCGCGACAGGGCGACAAGAGACCCAGTACTTC
CDR3: CASSRATGRQETQYF

J: TRBJ1-3
length: 14
D: NA
size: many
V: TRBV20-1
DNA: TGCAGTGCTAGAGTACCGGATGGAGGAAACACCATATATTTT
CDR3: CSARVPDGGNTIYF

J: TRBJ2-3
length: 14
D: TRBD2
size: many
V: TRBV7-9
DNA: TGTGCCAGCAGCACGACTAGCGGGAGTGATACGCAGTATTTT
CDR3: CASSTTSGSDTQYF

J: TRBJ2-3
length: 17
D: TRBD2
size: once
V: TRBV7-6
DNA: TGTGCCAGCAGCTTAGCGAGGGCGGGAGCATGGCAAGATACGCAGTATTTT
CDR3: CASSLARAGAWQDTQYF

J: TRBJ2-2
length: 16
D: TRBD1
size: NA
V: TRBV7-8
DNA: TGTGCCAGCAGCGACGCCGGGACAGAGAACACCGGGGAGCTGTTTTTT
CDR3: CASSDAGTENTGELFF

J: TRBJ2-5
length: 17
D: NA
size: few
V: TRBV9
DNA: TGTGCCAGCAGCTCCCGAGGACGGGATTCGTACCAAGAGACCCAGTACTTC
CDR3: CASSSRGRDSYQETQYF

J: TRBJ2-6
length: 16
D: NA
size: many
V: TRBV5-1
DNA: TGCGCCAGCAGCTTGGACCGTGCTGCTGGGGCCAACGTCCTGACTTTC
CDR3: CASSLDRAAGANVLTF

J: TRBJ1-1
length: 13
D: NA
size: many
V: TRBV6-4
DNA: TGTGCCAGCAGTCCACAGGGGAACACTGAAGCTTTCTTT
CDR3: CASSPQGNTEAFF

J: TRBJ2-5
length: 14
D: TRBD1
size: NA
V: TRBV12-3/TRBV12-4
DNA: TGTGCCAGCAGTGCCGGGACAGCCAAAGAGACCCAGTACTTC
CDR3: CASSAGTAKETQYF

J: TRBJ2-1
length: 11
D: NA
size: few
V: TRBV5-1
DNA: TGCGCCAGCAGATCCAGACTAGTCCAGTTCTTC
CDR3: CASRSRLVQFF

J: TRBJ2-1
length: 15
D: TRBD2
size: NA
V: TRBV20-1
DNA: TGCAGTGCTAGATCCGGGACTAGCGGTAACAATGAGCAGTTCTTC
CDR3: CSARSGTSGNNEQFF

J: TRBJ2-7
length: 15
D: TRBD2
size: once
V: TRBV29-1
DNA: TGCAGCGTTCATAGGCTAGCGGGAATTTCCTACGAGCAGTACTTC
CDR3: CSVHRLAGISYEQYF

J: TRBJ1-2
length: 19
D: TRBD1
size: NA
V: TRBV3-1
DNA: TGTGCCAGCAGCCACCATGGACCCGGGACAGGGAACGCTAACTATGGCTACACCTTC
CDR3: CASSHHGPGTGNANYGYTF

J: TRBJ1-5
length: 16
D: NA
size: few
V: TRBV7-8
DNA: TGTGCCAGCAGCCCGAATAGGGTTCTTTGGGGTCAGCCCCAGCATTTT
CDR3: CASSPNRVLWGQPQHF

J: TRBJ1-4
length: 16
D: TRBD1
size: many
V: TRBV12-3/TRBV12-4
DNA: TGTGCCAGCAGTGCCGACAGGGCGATAGCTAATGAAAAACTGTTTTTT
CDR3: CASSADRAIANEKLFF

J: TRBJ1-2
length: 12
D: NA
size: NA
V: TRBV5-1
DNA: TGCGCCAGCAGCTTGGAGAGCTATGGCTACACCTTC
CDR3: CASSLESYGYTF